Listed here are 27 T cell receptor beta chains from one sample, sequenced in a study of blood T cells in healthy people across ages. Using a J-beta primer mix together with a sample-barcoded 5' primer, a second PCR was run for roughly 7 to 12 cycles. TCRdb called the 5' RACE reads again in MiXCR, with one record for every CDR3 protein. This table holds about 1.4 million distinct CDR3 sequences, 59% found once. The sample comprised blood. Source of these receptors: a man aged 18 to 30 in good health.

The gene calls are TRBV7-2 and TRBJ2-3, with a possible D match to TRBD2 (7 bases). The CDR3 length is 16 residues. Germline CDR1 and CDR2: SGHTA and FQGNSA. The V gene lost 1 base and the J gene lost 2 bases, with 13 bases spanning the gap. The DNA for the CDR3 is TGTGCCAGCAGCTTAGAAGGGGGGGGGCCCACAGATACGCAGTATTTT. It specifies CASSLEGGGPTDTQYF.

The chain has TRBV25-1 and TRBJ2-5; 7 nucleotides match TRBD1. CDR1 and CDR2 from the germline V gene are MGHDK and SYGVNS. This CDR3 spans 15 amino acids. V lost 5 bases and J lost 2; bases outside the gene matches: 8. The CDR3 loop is CASSLTGLEQETQYF. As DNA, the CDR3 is TGTGCCAGCAGTTTGACAGGGCTGGAGCAAGAGACCCAGTACTTC.

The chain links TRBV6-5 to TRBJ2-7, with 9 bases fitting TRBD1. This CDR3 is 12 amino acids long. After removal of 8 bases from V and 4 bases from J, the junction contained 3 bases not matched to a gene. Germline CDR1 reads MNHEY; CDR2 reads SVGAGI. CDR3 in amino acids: CASWTGVYEQYF. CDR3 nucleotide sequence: TGTGCCAGCTGGACAGGGGTGTACGAGCAGTACTTC.

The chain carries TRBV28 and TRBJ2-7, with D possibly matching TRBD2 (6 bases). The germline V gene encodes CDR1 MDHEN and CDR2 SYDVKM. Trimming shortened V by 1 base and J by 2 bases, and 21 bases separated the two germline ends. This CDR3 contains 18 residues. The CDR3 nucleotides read TGTGCCAGCAGTTTATTCCCCGCGGGGCTCATGACCACCTACGAGCAGTACTTC. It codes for CASSLFPAGLMTTYEQYF. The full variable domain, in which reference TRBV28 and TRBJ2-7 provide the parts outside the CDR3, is DVKVTQSSRYLVKRTGEKVFLECVQDMDHENMFWYRQDPGLGLRLIYFSYDVKMKEKGDIPEGYSVSREKKERFSLILESASTNQTSMYLCASSLFPAGLMTTYEQYFGPGTRLTVT.

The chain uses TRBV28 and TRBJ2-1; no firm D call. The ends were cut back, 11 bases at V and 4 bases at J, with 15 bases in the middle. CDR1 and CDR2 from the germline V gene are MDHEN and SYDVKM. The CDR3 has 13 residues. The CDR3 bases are TGTGCCTGGGCGACGGCGTCGTACAATGAGCAGTTCTTC. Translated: CAWATASYNEQFF.

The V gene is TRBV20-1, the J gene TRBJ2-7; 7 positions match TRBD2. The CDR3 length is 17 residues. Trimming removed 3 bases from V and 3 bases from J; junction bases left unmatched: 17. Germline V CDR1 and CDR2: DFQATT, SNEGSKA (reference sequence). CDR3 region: CSARLPGASGIYYEQYF. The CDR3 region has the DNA TGCAGTGCTAGGCTCCCTGGGGCTAGCGGAATCTACTACGAGCAGTACTTC.

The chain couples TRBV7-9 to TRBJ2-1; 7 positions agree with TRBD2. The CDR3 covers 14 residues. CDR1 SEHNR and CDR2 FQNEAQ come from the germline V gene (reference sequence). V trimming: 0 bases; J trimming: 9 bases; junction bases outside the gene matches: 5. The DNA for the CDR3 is TGTGCCAGCAGCTTAGCGGGGAGGGGAGGTGAGCAGTTCTTC. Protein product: CASSLAGRGGEQFF. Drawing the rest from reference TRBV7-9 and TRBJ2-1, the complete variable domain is DTGVSQNPRHKITKRGQNVTFRCDPISEHNRLYWYRQTLGQGPEFLTYFQNEAQLEKSRLLSDRFSAERPKGSFSTLEIQRTEQGDSAMYLCASSLAGRGGEQFFGPGTRLTVL.

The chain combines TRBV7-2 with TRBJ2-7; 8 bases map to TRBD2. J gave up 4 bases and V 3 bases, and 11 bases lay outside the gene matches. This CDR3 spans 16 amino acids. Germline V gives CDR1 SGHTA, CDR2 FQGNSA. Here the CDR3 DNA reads TGTGCCAGCAGCTTCTCCGGACTAGCAATTAGGTACGAGCAGTACTTC. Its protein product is CASSFSGLAIRYEQYF.

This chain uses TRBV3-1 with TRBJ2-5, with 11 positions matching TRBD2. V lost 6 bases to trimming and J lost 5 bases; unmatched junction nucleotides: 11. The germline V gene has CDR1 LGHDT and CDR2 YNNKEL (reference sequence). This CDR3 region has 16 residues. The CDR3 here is CASRPSIAGGYETQYF. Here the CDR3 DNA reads TGTGCCAGCAGACCATCTATAGCGGGAGGGTATGAGACCCAGTACTTC.

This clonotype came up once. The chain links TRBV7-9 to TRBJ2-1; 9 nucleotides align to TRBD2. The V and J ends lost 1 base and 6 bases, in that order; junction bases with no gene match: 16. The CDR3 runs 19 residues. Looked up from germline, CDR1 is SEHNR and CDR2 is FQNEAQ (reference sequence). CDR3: CASSLEGLAGRGPTNEQFF. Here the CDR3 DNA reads TGTGCCAGCAGCTTAGAGGGCCTAGCGGGAAGAGGCCCCACCAATGAGCAGTTCTTC.

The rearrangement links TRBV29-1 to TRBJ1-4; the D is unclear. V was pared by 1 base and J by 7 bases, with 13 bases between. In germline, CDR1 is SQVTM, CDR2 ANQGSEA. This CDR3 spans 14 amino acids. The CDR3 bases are TGCAGCGTTGAAGTAAGGGTAGGGCGTGAAAAACTGTTTTTT. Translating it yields CSVEVRVGREKLFF.

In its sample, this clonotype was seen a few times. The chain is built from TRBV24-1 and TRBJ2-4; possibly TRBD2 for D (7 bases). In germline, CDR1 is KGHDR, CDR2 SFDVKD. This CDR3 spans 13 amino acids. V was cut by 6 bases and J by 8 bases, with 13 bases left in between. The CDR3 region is CATSPQGRDIQYF. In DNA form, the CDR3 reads TGTGCCACCAGTCCCCAGGGGAGGGACATTCAGTACTTC.

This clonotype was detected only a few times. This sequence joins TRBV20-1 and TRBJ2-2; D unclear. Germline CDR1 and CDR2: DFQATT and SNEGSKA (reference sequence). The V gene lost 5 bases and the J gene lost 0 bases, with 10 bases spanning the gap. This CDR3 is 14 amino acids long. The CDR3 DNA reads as TGCAGTGCTCAAGACAAGGCGAACACCGGGGAGCTGTTTTTT. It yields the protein CSAQDKANTGELFF.

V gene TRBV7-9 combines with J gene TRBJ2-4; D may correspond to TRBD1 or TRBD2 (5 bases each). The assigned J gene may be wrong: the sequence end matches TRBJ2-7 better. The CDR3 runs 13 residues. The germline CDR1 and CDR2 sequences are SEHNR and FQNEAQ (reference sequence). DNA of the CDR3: TGTGCCAGCAGCTTCGGCAGGGACCACGAGCAGTACTTC. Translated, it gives CASSFGRDHEQYF.

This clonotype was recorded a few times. The CDR3 DNA follows: TGTGCCAGCAGCTCCTCCGCAGCGGGAGTGGCAAACATTCAGTACTTC. Translated, it gives CASSSSAAGVANIQYF. V is TRBV11-2 and J is TRBJ2-4; 8 nucleotides agree with TRBD2. The CDR3 spans 16 residues. Looked up from germline, CDR1 is SGHAT and CDR2 is FQNNGV. The V gene end was trimmed by 4 bases and the J gene end by 6 bases; junction bases not matched to a gene: 11.

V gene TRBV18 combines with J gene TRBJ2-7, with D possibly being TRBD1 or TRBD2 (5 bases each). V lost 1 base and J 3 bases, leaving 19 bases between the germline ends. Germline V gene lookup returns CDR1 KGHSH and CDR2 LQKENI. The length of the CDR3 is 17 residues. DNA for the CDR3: TGTGCCAGCTCACCACGGGGGTTAGCAGGCAATGACTACGAGCAGTACTTC. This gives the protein CASSPRGLAGNDYEQYF.

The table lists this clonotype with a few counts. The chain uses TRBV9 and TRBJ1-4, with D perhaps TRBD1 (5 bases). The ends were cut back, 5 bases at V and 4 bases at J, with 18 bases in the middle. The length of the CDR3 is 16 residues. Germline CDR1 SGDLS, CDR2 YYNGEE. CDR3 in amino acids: CASSPRWGSYNEKLFF. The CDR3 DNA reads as TGTGCCAGCAGTCCTAGGTGGGGCAGCTATAATGAAAAACTGTTTTTT.

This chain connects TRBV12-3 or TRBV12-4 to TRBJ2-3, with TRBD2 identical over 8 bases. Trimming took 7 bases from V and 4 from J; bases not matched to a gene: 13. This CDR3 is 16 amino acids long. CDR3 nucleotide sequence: TGTGCCAGCACTGTGGGTATAGCGGGATTGTCAGATACGCAGTATTTT. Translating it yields CASTVGIAGLSDTQYF.

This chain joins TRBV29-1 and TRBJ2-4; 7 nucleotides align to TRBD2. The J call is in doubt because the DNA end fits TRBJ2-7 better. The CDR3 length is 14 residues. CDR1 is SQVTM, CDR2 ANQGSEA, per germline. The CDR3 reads CSVALVRPGGEQYF. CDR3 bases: TGCAGCGTTGCGCTGGTTCGACCGGGGGGCGAGCAGTACTTC.

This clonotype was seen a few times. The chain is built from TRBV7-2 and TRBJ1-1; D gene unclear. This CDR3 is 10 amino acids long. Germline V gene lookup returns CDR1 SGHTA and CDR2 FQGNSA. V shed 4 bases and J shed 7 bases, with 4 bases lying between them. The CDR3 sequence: CASSSYEAFF. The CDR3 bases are TGTGCCAGCAGCTCCTATGAAGCTTTCTTT.

The CDR3: CASSQERRLLPTEAFF. CDR3 sequence (DNA): TGTGCCAGCAGCCAAGAGAGGCGCTTGCTCCCCACTGAAGCTTTCTTT. The chain couples TRBV3-1 to TRBJ1-1; D unresolved. This CDR3 has 16 residues. Per the germline V gene, CDR1 is LGHDT and CDR2 is YNNKEL (reference sequence). Trimming left V 0 bases short and J 4 bases short, with 15 bases between.

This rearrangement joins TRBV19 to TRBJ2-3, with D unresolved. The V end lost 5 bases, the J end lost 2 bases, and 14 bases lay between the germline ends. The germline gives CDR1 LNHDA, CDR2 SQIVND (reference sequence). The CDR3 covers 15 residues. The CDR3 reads CASSSLGSVTDTQYF. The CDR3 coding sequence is TGTGCCAGTAGTTCCCTGGGATCAGTCACAGATACGCAGTATTTT.

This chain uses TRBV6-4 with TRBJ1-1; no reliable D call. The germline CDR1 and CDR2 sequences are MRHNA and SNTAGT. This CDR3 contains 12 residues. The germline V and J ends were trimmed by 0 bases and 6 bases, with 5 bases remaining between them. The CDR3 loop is CASSDSSAEAFF. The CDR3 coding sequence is TGTGCCAGCAGTGACTCGTCAGCTGAAGCTTTCTTT.

CDR3 in amino acids: CASYRRGGQYNEQFF. In DNA, the CDR3 is TGTGCCAGTTACCGTCGCGGGGGGCAGTACAATGAGCAGTTCTTC. The rearrangement links TRBV6-6 to TRBJ2-1; 8 positions match TRBD2. Germline V gives CDR1 MNHNY, CDR2 SVGAGI (reference sequence). Unmatched junction bases numbered 11, after V lost 9 bases and J lost 4 bases. The CDR3 spans 15 residues.

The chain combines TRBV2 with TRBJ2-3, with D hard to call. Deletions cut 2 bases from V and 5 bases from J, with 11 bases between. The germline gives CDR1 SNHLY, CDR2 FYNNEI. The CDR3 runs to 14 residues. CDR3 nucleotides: TGTGCCAGCAGTGAAAGCCCCACGAAAGATACGCAGTATTTT. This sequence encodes CASSESPTKDTQYF. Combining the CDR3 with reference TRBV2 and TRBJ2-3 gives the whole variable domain EPEVTQTPSHQVTQMGQEVILRCVPISNHLYFYWYRQILGQKVEFLVSFYNNEISEKSEIFDDQFSVERPDGSNFTLKIRSTKLEDSAMYFCASSESPTKDTQYFGPGTRLTVL.

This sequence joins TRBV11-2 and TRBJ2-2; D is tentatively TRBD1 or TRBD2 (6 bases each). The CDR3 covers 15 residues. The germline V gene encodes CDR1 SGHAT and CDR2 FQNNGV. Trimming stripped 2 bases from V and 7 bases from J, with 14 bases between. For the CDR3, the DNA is TGTGCCAGCAGCTTAATTCCTGGAGGGGGCGGGGAGCTGTTTTTT. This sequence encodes CASSLIPGGGGELFF.

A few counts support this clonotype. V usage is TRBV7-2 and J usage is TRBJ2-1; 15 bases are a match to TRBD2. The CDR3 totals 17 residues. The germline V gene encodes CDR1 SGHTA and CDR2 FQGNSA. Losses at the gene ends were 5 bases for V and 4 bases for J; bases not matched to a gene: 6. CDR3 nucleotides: TGTGCCAGCAGCCAAGCGGGACTAGCGGGGGGTTACAATGAGCAGTTCTTC. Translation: CASSQAGLAGGYNEQFF.